Listed below are T cell receptor beta chains from one sample, sequenced in a study of cytomegalovirus exposure and HLA in healthy donors. Method: immunoSEQ multiplex PCR; TCRdb's copy keeps in-frame clones and lacks some. The sample shows about 120,000 clones, approximately 80% of them seen only once. What was sequenced was PBMCs. The receptors come from a man under 40 in good health and CMV-seropositive. Both conserved end residues are part of each CDR3. Each record gives: CDR3 DNA, CDR3 protein, D gene, clone size, J gene, V gene. A D gene is named only where the DNA matches it firmly. Clone size is given for some rows only: seen once, a few or many times, or a class if the clone is expanded.

TGTGCCAGCAGCTTGGGGCCTAGCGGTAATGAGCAGTTCTTC CASSLGPSGNEQFF TRBD2 NA TRBJ2-1 TRBV5-5
TGTGCCAGCTCACCCCCGGCAGGGAAGGCTGAAAAACTGTTTTTT CASSPPAGKAEKLFF NA NA TRBJ1-4 TRBV18
TGTGCCTGCATCGGGGAGACAGGCCCCTCTATGAACACTGAAGCTTTCTTT CACIGETGPSMNTEAFF NA NA TRBJ1-1 TRBV30
TGTGCCTGGAGCGACAGCCCTAGTTTTGAGCAGTTCTTC CAWSDSPSFEQFF NA few TRBJ2-1 TRBV30
TGCAGCGGAAGCGGCTACTCCTACAATGAGCAGTTCTTC CSGSGYSYNEQFF NA NA TRBJ2-1 TRBV29-1
TGTGCCTGGAGTCCCCCCGCAGGGGACGAGCAGTACTTC CAWSPPAGDEQYF NA NA TRBJ2-7 TRBV30
TGTGCCAGCAGCTTTGTCCCGGGGAGTCAGCCCCAGCATTTT CASSFVPGSQPQHF NA NA TRBJ1-5 TRBV5-4
TGTGCCAGCAGTTATCGTGGGCACAACAATCAGCCCCAGCATTTT CASSYRGHNNQPQHF NA once TRBJ1-5 TRBV6-8
TGTGCCAGCAGTTACTCGCCCGGGGGGATTTCACCCCTCCACTTT CASSYSPGGISPLHF NA few TRBJ1-6 TRBV6-5
TGTGCCAGCAGCAGGCAGGACAGTTTCTACTCTGGGGCCAACGTCCTGACTTTC CASSRQDSFYSGANVLTF NA NA TRBJ2-6 TRBV5-8
TGTGCCAGCACCTTAATGACAGGGGTTACGGATACGCAGTATTTT CASTLMTGVTDTQYF TRBD1 NA TRBJ2-3 TRBV5-8
TGTGCCAGCAGCCCTGGGGGGGGAATGGGTAATCAGCCCCAGCATTTT CASSPGGGMGNQPQHF NA NA TRBJ1-5 TRBV5-5
TGTGCCAGTAGTATAGGATGGACAGGAGAAATTCAGCCCCAGCATTTT CASSIGWTGEIQPQHF TRBD1 NA TRBJ1-5 TRBV19
TGTGCCAGCAGCGCCCCGGGACTAGCGGGGTACAATGAGCAGTTCTTC CASSAPGLAGYNEQFF TRBD2 NA TRBJ2-1 TRBV7-9
TGTGCCAGCAGTGAAGTGGGCAGGGACACTGAAGCTTTCTTT CASSEVGRDTEAFF NA NA TRBJ1-1 TRBV6-1
TGTGCCAGCAGTCCCGGGACAGGGCGCACTGAAGCTTTCTTT CASSPGTGRTEAFF TRBD1 NA TRBJ1-1 TRBV6-1
TGTGCCATCAGTGCGGGACAGGGAGCTGGCACCGGGGAGCTGTTTTTT CAISAGQGAGTGELFF TRBD1 NA TRBJ2-2 TRBV10-3
TGCGCCAGCAGCTTCGGGGGGAATCAGCCCCAGCATTTT CASSFGGNQPQHF NA NA TRBJ1-5 TRBV5-1
TGTGCCACCTCGGGACTTATAATGGGCCAGCCCCAGCATTTT CATSGLIMGQPQHF NA NA TRBJ1-5 TRBV10-3
TGCGCCAGCAGCCTTCCTAGCGGGCTGGCCACAGATACGCAGTATTTT CASSLPSGLATDTQYF TRBD2 NA TRBJ2-3 TRBV5-1
TGCAGCGTGCTATATCCACCCAGGGGCCCGGGGACCCAGTACTTC CSVLYPPRGPGTQYF NA NA TRBJ2-5 TRBV29-1
TGTGCCAGCAGTTTGTCGGGGTTGGGGCAGCCCCAGCATTTT CASSLSGLGQPQHF NA once TRBJ1-5 TRBV6-5
TGTGCCAGCAGTTTACAGGGGGCTAGGACTGAAGCTTTCTTT CASSLQGARTEAFF TRBD1 NA TRBJ1-1 TRBV6-1
TGTGCCAGCAGCTTTGACAGCCGCTCTGGAAACACCATATATTTT CASSFDSRSGNTIYF NA NA TRBJ1-3 TRBV11-2
TGCGCCAGCACCGGGACACAGACAGATACGCAGTATTTT CASTGTQTDTQYF NA NA TRBJ2-3 TRBV10-2
TGTGCCAGCAGTTCCCCCATACAGGGACGACCCTATGGCTACACCTTC CASSSPIQGRPYGYTF NA NA TRBJ1-2 TRBV27
TGCGCCAGCAGCTCGGCTAGCGGTTTTCAGGAGCAGTTCTTC CASSSASGFQEQFF TRBD2 NA TRBJ2-1 TRBV5-1
TGTGCCAGCAGCATGGACAGGGGGCGAGTTGAAGCTTTCTTT CASSMDRGRVEAFF TRBD1 NA TRBJ1-1 TRBV5-6
TGTGCCAGCAGCTTAAGACAGGGGGCCAGCTATGGCTACACCTTC CASSLRQGASYGYTF TRBD1 NA TRBJ1-2 TRBV7-8
TGCGCCAGCAGCCAAAAAGGACAGGGCAACACCGGGGAGCTGTTTTTT CASSQKGQGNTGELFF TRBD1 NA TRBJ2-2 TRBV5-1
TGTGCCAGCTCACCTCTCGGGACAGGGGGGTATGTCGCTGAAGCTTTCTTT CASSPLGTGGYVAEAFF TRBD1 few TRBJ1-1 TRBV18
TGTGCCAGCAGCCGCGACAGGGTCTCTGGAAACACCATATATTTT CASSRDRVSGNTIYF TRBD1 NA TRBJ1-3 TRBV5-6
TGCACCAGCAGCCATCCTCAACGGAGGGGGCCATACAATGAGCAGTTCTTC CTSSHPQRRGPYNEQFF NA NA TRBJ2-1 TRBV1